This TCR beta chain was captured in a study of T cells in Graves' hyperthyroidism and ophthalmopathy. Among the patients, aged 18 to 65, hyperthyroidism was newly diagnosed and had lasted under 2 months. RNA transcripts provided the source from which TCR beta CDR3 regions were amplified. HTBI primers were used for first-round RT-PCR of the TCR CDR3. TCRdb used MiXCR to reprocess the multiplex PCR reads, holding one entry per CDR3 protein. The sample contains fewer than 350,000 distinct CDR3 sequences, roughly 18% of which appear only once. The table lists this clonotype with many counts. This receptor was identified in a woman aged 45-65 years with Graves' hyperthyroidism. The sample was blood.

As DNA, the CDR3 is TGCAGTGCTAATCACGCAGATACGCAGTATTTT. Translation: CSANHADTQYF. The chain joins TRBV20-1 to TRBJ2-3; D call uncertain. V lost 4 bases, J lost 4 bases, and 6 bases lay in between. Germline assignment: CDR1 DFQATT and CDR2 SNEGSKA (reference sequence). This CDR3 has 11 residues.